The rows below give T cell receptor beta chains drawn from one sample of a study of shared clonotypes between healthy human individuals. TCRdb's copy holds only in-frame clones and misses some; the assay was immunoSEQ multiplex PCR. The table records fewer than 2.5 million clones, 90% to 95% of them present only once. Sample: naive CD4+ T cells from PBMCs. The receptors here all came from a man aged 18 to 35 in good health. Some clones in this sample may be carry-over from other donors' samples. Both conserved end residues are trimmed from each CDR3. Part of the rows lack a size; the others show once, few, many or a class for expanded clones.

V: TRBV5-1
size: -
CDR3: ASSFRTGAGLAGEQF

V: TRBV5-1
size: -
CDR3: ASSLLAGGDSSYNEQF

V: TRBV6-5
size: -
CDR3: ASSWELTTEAF

V: TRBV28
size: -
CDR3: AIQGPILNGELF

V: TRBV5-1
size: -
CDR3: ASSPTRGEGSYNEQF

V: TRBV9
size: -
CDR3: ASSHTTSGRADTQY

V: TRBV7-9
size: -
CDR3: ASGGLVLNEQF

V: TRBV14
size: -
CDR3: ASSLVGISEQY

V: TRBV11-3
size: -
CDR3: ASSFGGTGGLREKLF

V: TRBV30
size: -
CDR3: AWSALDTHRDTQY

V: TRBV10-2
size: -
CDR3: ASSEDRGRGYT

V: TRBV14
size: -
CDR3: ASSQVGGLGQY

V: TRBV6-1
size: few
CDR3: ASSGFYEQY

V: TRBV6-5
size: -
CDR3: ASSYSTGYQETQY

V: TRBV5-6
size: -
CDR3: ASTLWWVDGYT

V: TRBV6-6
size: -
CDR3: ASRDTGGGYEQY

V: TRBV19
size: -
CDR3: ASSVLAGRYNEQF

V: TRBV2
size: -
CDR3: ASSRQGVISTDTQY

V: TRBV4-3
size: -
CDR3: ASSQDVAGNTIY

V: TRBV29-1
size: once
CDR3: SDNVRGYNEQF

V: TRBV6-1
size: -
CDR3: ASMVSRGTGELF

V: TRBV5-1
size: -
CDR3: ASSPNRPESDTQY

V: TRBV6-1
size: few
CDR3: ASRERGQGSEKLF

V: TRBV28
size: -
CDR3: ASTLAGRGPRETQY